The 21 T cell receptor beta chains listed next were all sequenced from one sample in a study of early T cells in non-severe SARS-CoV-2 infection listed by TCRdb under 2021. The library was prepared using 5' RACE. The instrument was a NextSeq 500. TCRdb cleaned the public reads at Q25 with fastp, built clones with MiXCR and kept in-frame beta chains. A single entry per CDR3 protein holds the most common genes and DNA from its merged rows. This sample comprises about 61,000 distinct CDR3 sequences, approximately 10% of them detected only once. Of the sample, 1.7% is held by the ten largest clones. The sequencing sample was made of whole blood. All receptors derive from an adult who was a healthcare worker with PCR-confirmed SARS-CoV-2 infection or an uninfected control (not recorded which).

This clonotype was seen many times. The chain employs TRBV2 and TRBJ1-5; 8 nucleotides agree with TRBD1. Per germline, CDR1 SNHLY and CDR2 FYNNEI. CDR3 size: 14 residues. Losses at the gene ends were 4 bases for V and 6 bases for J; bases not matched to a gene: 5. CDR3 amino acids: CASSGKQGVQPQHF. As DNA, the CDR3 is TGTGCCAGCAGTGGCAAACAGGGGGTTCAGCCCCAGCATTTT.

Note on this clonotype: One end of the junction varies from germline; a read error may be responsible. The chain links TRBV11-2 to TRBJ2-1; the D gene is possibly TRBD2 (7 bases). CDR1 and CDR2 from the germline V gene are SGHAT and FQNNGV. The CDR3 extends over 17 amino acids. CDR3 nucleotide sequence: TGTGCCAGCGGCTTAGACCACCACTTAAACCTGCGGGGGCGGCAGTTCTTC. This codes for CASGLDHHLNLRGRQFF.

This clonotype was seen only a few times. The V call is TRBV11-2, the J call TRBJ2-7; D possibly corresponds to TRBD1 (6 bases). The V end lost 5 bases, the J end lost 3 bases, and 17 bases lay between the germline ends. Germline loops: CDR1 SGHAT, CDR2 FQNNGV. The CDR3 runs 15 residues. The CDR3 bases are TGTGCCAGCAGCCCCGACGGGACACCCAACTACGAGCAGTACTTC. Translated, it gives CASSPDGTPNYEQYF.

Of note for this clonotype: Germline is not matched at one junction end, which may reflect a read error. The CDR3 is CASSYAYHEQFF. Written as DNA, the CDR3 is TGTGCTAGCAGCTACGCCTACCATGAGCAGTTCTTC. This chain links TRBV7-7 with TRBJ2-1; D is undetermined. The CDR3 covers 12 residues. Per the germline V gene, CDR1 is SSHAT and CDR2 is FNYEAQ (reference sequence). Together with reference TRBV7-7 and TRBJ2-1, the CDR3 gives the full variable domain: GAGVSQSPRYKVTKRGQDVTLRCDPISSHATLYWYQQALGQGPEFLTYFNYEAQPDKSGLPSDRFSAERPEGSISTLTIQRTEQRDSAMYRCASSYAYHEQFFGPGTRLTVL.

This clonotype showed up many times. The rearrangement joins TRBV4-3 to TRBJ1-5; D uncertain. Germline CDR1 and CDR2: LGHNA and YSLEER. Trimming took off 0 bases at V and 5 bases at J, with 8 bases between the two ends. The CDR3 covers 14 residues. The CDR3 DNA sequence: TGCGCCAGCAGCCAAGATGCAAGGGATCAGCCCCAGCATTTT. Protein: CASSQDARDQPQHF.

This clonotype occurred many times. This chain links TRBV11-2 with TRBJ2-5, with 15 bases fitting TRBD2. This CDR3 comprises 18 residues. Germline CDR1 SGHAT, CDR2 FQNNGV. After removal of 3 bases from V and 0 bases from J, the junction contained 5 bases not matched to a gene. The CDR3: CASSLGTSGGTYQETQYF. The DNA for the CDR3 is TGTGCCAGCAGCTTGGGGACTAGCGGGGGGACCTACCAAGAGACCCAGTACTTC. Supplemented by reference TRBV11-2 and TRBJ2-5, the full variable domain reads EAGVAQSPRYKIIEKRQSVAFWCNPISGHATLYWYQQILGQGPKLLIQFQNNGVVDDSQLPKDRFSAERLKGVDSTLKIQPAKLEDSAVYLCASSLGTSGGTYQETQYFGPGTRLLVL.

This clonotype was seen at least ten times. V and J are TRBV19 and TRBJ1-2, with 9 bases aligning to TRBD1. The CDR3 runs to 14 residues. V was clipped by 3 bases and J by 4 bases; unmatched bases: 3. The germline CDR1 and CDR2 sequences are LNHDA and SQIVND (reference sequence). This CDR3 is CASSITGGAYGYTF. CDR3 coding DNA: TGTGCCAGTAGTATTACAGGGGGCGCCTATGGCTACACCTTC.

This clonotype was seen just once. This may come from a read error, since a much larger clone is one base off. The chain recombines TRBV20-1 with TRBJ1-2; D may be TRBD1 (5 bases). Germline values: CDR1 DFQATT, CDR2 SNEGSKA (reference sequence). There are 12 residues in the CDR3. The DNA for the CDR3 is TGCAGTGCTGTCGGGGGAGACTATGGCTACTCCTTC. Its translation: CSAVGGDYGYSF.

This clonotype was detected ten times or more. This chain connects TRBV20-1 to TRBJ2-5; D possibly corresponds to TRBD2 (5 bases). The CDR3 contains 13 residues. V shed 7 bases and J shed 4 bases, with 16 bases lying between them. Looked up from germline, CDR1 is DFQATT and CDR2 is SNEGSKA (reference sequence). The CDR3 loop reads CSGGEGLGETQYF. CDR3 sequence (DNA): TGCAGTGGAGGAGAGGGCTTAGGAGAGACCCAGTACTTC.

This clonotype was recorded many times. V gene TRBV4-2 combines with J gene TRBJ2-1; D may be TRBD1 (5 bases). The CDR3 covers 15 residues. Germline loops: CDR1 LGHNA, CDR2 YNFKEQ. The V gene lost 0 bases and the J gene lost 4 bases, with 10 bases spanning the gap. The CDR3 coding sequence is TGTGCCAGCAGCCAAGACAGGGTAGTGTACAATGAGCAGTTCTTC. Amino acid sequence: CASSQDRVVYNEQFF.

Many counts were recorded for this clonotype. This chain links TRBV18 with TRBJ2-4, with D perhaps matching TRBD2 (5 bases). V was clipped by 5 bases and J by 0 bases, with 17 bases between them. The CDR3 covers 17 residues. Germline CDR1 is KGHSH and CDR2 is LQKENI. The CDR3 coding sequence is TGTGCCAGCTCAAATATGGCGGGCAGCCTAGCCAAAAACATTCAGTACTTC. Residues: CASSNMAGSLAKNIQYF.

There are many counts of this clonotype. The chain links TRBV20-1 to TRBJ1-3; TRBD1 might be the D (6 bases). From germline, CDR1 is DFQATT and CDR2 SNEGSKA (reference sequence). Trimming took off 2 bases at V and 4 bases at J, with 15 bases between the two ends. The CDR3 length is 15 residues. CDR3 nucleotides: TGCAGTGCTAGACCGGTACAGGGACCAGGAAACACCATATATTTT. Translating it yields CSARPVQGPGNTIYF.

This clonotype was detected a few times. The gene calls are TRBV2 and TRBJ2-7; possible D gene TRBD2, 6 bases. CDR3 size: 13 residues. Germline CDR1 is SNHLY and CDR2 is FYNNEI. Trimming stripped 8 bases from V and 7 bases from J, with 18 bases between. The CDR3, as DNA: TGTGCCAGCCGGGGACTCCTACCGAAAGAGCAGTACTTC. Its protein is CASRGLLPKEQYF.

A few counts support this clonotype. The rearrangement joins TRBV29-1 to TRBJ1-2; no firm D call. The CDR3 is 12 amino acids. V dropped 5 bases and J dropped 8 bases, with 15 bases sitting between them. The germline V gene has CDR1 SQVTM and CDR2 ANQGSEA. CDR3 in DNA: TGCAGCGTTTCCAAGAATTTGTGGGGCTACACCTTC. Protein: CSVSKNLWGYTF. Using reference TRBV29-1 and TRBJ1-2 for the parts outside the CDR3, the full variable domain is SAVISQKPSRDICQRGTSLTIQCQVDSQVTMMFWYRQQPGQSLTLIATANQGSEATYESGFVIDKFPISRPNLTFSTLTVSNMSPEDSSIYLCSVSKNLWGYTFGSGTRLTVV.

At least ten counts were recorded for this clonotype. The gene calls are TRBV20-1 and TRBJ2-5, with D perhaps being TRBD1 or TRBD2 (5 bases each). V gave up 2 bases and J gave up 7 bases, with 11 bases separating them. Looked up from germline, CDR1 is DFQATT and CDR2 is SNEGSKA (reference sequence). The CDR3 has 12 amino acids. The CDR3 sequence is CSARLGVGTQYF. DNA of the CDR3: TGCAGTGCTAGACTGGGGGTGGGGACCCAGTACTTC.

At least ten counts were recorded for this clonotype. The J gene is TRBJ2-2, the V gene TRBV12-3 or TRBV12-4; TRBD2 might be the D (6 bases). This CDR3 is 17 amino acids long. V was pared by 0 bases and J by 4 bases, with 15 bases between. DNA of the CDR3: TGTGCCAGCAGTTTAGCGCTTGGCGGGGCTGGCACCGGGGAGCTGTTTTTT. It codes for CASSLALGGAGTGELFF.

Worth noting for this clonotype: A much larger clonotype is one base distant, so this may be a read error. The CDR3 DNA follows: TGTGTCAGCAGCTGGGACCCCGTGGAGGCCGGGAACACTGAAGCTTTCTTT. Translating it yields CVSSWDPVEAGNTEAFF. The gene calls are TRBV7-9 and TRBJ1-1; D perhaps matches TRBD1 (5 bases). Germline V gives CDR1 SEHNR, CDR2 FQNEAQ (reference sequence). The CDR3 runs to 17 residues.

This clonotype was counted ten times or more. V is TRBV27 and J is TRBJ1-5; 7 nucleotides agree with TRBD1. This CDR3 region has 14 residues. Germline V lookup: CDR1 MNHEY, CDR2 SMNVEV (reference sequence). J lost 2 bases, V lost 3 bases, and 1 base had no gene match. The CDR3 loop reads CASSFGQGNQPQHF. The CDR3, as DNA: TGTGCCAGCAGTTTCGGACAGGGCAATCAGCCCCAGCATTTT.

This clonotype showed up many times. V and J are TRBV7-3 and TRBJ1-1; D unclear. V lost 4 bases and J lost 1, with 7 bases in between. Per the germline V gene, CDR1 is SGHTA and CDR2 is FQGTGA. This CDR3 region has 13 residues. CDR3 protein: CASSSQENTEAFF. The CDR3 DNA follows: TGTGCCAGCAGCTCTCAGGAGAACACTGAAGCTTTCTTT. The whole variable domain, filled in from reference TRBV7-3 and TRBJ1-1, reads GAGVSQTPSNKVTEKGKYVELRCDPISGHTALYWYRQSLGQGPEFLIYFQGTGAADDSGLPNDRFFAVRPEGSVSTLKIQRTERGDSAVYLCASSSQENTEAFFGQGTRLTVV.

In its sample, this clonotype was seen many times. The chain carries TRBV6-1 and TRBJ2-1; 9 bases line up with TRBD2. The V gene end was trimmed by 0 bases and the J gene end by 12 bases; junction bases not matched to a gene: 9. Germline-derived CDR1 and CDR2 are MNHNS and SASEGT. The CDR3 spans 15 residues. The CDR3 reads CASSEASGGPERQFF. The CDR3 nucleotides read TGTGCCAGCAGTGAAGCTAGCGGGGGCCCCGAGAGGCAGTTCTTC.

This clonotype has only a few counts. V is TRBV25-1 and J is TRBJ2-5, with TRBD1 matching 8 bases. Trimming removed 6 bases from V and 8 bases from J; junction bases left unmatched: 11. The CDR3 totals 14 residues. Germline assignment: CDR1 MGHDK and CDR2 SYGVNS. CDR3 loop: CASRGQGSLGTQYF. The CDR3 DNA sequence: TGTGCCAGCAGAGGACAGGGAAGCTTAGGAACCCAGTACTTC. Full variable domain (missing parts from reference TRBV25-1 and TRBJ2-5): EADIYQTPRYLVIGTGKKITLECSQTMGHDKMYWYQQDPGMELHLIHYSYGVNSTEKGDLSSESTVSRIRTEHFPLTLESARPSHTSQYLCASRGQGSLGTQYFGPGTRLLVL.